The 18 T cell receptor beta chains below come from one sample, sequenced in a study of blood T cells in healthy people across ages. It was with a sample-barcoded 5' primer and a J-beta primer mix that a second PCR of roughly 7 to 12 cycles was run. Via MiXCR, TCRdb re-called the 5' RACE reads, giving one row per CDR3 protein. Of hundreds of thousands of distinct CDR3 sequences detected, 40% to 45% appear once; the ten largest clones hold 20% to 25%. What was sequenced was blood. Source of these receptors: a woman aged 55 to 70 in good health.

The chain employs TRBV29-1 and TRBJ2-5, with TRBD2 identical over 8 bases. Germline values: CDR1 SQVTM, CDR2 ANQGSEA. V lost 6 bases to trimming and J lost 1 base; unmatched junction nucleotides: 10. This CDR3 region has 15 residues. The CDR3 DNA sequence: TGCAGCGTCGCTACTAGCGGAAACCTCCAAGAGACCCAGTACTTC. Translated: CSVATSGNLQETQYF.

The chain combines TRBV9 with TRBJ2-7; D tentatively reads TRBD1 or TRBD2 (5 bases each). The germline V gene encodes CDR1 SGDLS and CDR2 YYNGEE. V was clipped by 5 bases and J by 1 base, with 16 bases between them. This CDR3 spans 15 amino acids. The CDR3 protein is CASSGGRARSYEQYF. The CDR3 nucleotides read TGTGCCAGCAGTGGGGGACGAGCGAGATCCTACGAGCAGTACTTC.

J is TRBJ2-5 and V is TRBV28, with 15 bases fitting TRBD2. Per germline, CDR1 MDHEN and CDR2 SYDVKM. Trimming cost V 6 bases and J 11 bases; bases outside gene matches: 13. The length of the CDR3 is 16 residues. CDR3 protein: CASSRTSGGAYNEQYF. Here the CDR3 DNA reads TGTGCCAGCAGCCGGACTAGCGGGGGGGCCTACAATGAGCAGTACTTC.

The V call is TRBV6-6, the J call TRBJ2-7; no firm D call. Per the germline V gene, CDR1 is MNHNY and CDR2 is SVGAGI (reference sequence). This CDR3 has 13 residues. V lost 5 bases, J lost 2 bases, and 10 bases lay in between. Here the CDR3 reads CASSQDFAYEQYF. DNA of the CDR3: TGTGCCAGCAGTCAAGACTTTGCCTACGAGCAGTACTTC.

In its sample, this clonotype was seen many times. The chain links TRBV12-3 or TRBV12-4 to TRBJ2-7; 8 positions match TRBD1. V shed 3 bases, J shed 2 bases, and the junction held 0 bases outside the gene matches. CDR3 length: 13 amino acids. Here the CDR3 reads CASSLDRAYEQYF. Here the CDR3 DNA reads TGTGCCAGCAGTTTGGACAGGGCCTACGAGCAGTACTTC.

The V gene is TRBV2, the J gene TRBJ1-4, with a weak D call TRBD1 (5 bases). Deletions cut 2 bases from V and 6 bases from J, with 13 bases between. The CDR3 runs to 15 residues. Germline V lookup: CDR1 SNHLY, CDR2 FYNNEI. The CDR3 reads CASSEQGGLDEKLFF. CDR3 sequence (DNA): TGTGCCAGCAGTGAACAGGGAGGGTTGGATGAAAAACTGTTTTTT.

This rearrangement joins TRBV5-5 to TRBJ1-1, with D hard to call. CDR1 and CDR2 (germline): SGHKS, YYEKEE (reference sequence). Trimming shortened V by 3 bases and J by 3 bases, and 9 bases separated the two germline ends. This CDR3 has 13 amino acids. CDR3 DNA sequence: TGTGCCAGCAGCTGGGCCACAGACACTGAAGCTTTCTTT. It encodes CASSWATDTEAFF.

V usage is TRBV28 and J usage is TRBJ2-7; D gene uncertain. CDR3 length equals 14 residues. Trimming stripped 6 bases from V and 10 bases from J, with 22 bases between. Germline CDR1 and CDR2: MDHEN and SYDVKM. The CDR3 loop reads CASRRSGSLPSQYF. The CDR3 bases are TGTGCCAGCAGACGTTCCGGGTCCCTCCCTTCCCAGTACTTC. Based on the CDR3 plus reference TRBV28 and TRBJ2-7, the full variable domain is DVKVTQSSRYLVKRTGEKVFLECVQDMDHENMFWYRQDPGLGLRLIYFSYDVKMKEKGDIPEGYSVSREKKERFSLILESASTNQTSMYLCASRRSGSLPSQYFGPGTRLTVT.

This rearrangement joins TRBV7-3 to TRBJ2-1, with TRBD2 matching 9 bases. V gave up 5 bases and J gave up 7 bases; unmatched junction bases: 9. This CDR3 is built from 15 residues. CDR1 is SGHTA and CDR2 is FQGTGA in the germline V gene. This CDR3 reads CASSRTAGGRNEQFF. The CDR3 DNA reads as TGTGCCAGCAGCAGGACGGCGGGGGGGCGGAATGAGCAGTTCTTC.

A word on this clonotype: Germline and junction disagree at one end, which may indicate a read error. The rearrangement links TRBV12-3 or TRBV12-4 to TRBJ2-5; no reliable D call. The CDR3 sequence is 12 residues long. This chain's CDR3 is CASSFSEEAQYF. For the CDR3, the DNA is TGTGCCAGCAGTTTTAGTGAAGAGGCCCAGTACTTC.

In this sample, this clonotype turned up a few times. V and J are TRBV29-1 and TRBJ2-5, with 9 bases fitting TRBD2. The CDR3 sequence is 14 residues long. The germline V gene encodes CDR1 SQVTM and CDR2 ANQGSEA. V gave up 4 bases and J gave up 4 bases; unmatched junction bases: 7. The CDR3 sequence is CSVGGGGAPETQYF. CDR3 coding DNA: TGCAGCGTTGGTGGCGGGGGGGCCCCAGAGACCCAGTACTTC.

This clonotype came up once. The rearrangement joins TRBV6-2 or TRBV6-3 to TRBJ2-4; 10 nucleotides match TRBD1. The J call may be faulty, since TRBJ2-7 better matches the DNA end. The CDR3 runs 14 residues. CDR1 is MNHEY and CDR2 is SVGEGT in the germline V gene. The CDR3 protein is CASRETGGGYEQYF. The CDR3 DNA reads TGTGCCAGCAGAGAGACAGGGGGCGGTTACGAGCAGTACTTC.

The CDR3 sequence: CASRSHGGPRTYEQYF. The CDR3 DNA sequence: TGTGCCAGCAGATCCCACGGGGGTCCCAGAACCTACGAGCAGTACTTC. This chain uses TRBV2 with TRBJ2-7; TRBD2 is a possible D gene (6 bases). V was pared by 6 bases and J by 2 bases, with 20 bases between. CDR3 size: 16 residues. The germline V gene encodes CDR1 SNHLY and CDR2 FYNNEI.

This sequence joins TRBV4-2 and TRBJ2-2, with D perhaps TRBD2 (6 bases). The germline gives CDR1 LGHNA, CDR2 YNFKEQ. Trimming left V 0 bases short and J 7 bases short, with 6 bases between. The CDR3 has 13 amino acids. The CDR3 DNA sequence: TGTGCCAGCAGCCAAGAGGAGGGCGGGGAGCTGTTTTTT. This translates into CASSQEEGGELFF.

Worth noting for this clonotype: A much larger clone lies one base from this, so it may be a read error. The chain has TRBV7-9 and TRBJ2-1, with a possible D match to TRBD2 (6 bases). The length of the CDR3 is 17 residues. Germline CDR1 is SEHNR and CDR2 is FQNEAQ (reference sequence). V was cut by 4 bases and J by 0 bases, with 16 bases left in between. CDR3 loop: CASSSLAGIGSYNEQFF. The CDR3 nucleotides read TGTGCCAGCAGCTCCCTTGCGGGGATCGGCTCCTACAATGAGCAGTTCTTC. Combining the CDR3 with reference TRBV7-9 and TRBJ2-1 gives the whole variable domain DTGVSQNPRHKITKRGQNVTFRCDPISEHNRLYWYRQTLGQGPEFLTYFQNEAQLEKSRLLSDRFSAERPKGSFSTLEIQRTEQGDSAMYLCASSSLAGIGSYNEQFFGPGTRLTVL.

J is TRBJ2-7 and V is TRBV28, with TRBD1 matching over 7 bases. Germline V gene lookup returns CDR1 MDHEN and CDR2 SYDVKM. V was clipped by 5 bases and J by 6 bases; unmatched bases: 10. CDR3 length: 14 residues. CDR3 nucleotide sequence: TGTGCCAGCAGTCGTGACAGGGTCTTAGGCGAGCAGTACTTC. Translated: CASSRDRVLGEQYF.

V usage is TRBV20-1 and J usage is TRBJ2-5; D might be TRBD1 or TRBD2, each matching 5 bases. Germline V gives CDR1 DFQATT, CDR2 SNEGSKA (reference sequence). Deletions cut 0 bases from V and 0 bases from J, with 14 bases between. The CDR3 contains 16 residues. The CDR3 is CSAREGFRGHQETQYF. In nucleotides, the CDR3 is TGCAGTGCTAGAGAAGGGTTTAGGGGACACCAAGAGACCCAGTACTTC.

Only one count was recorded for this clonotype. V and J are TRBV18 and TRBJ2-1, with 8 nucleotides matching TRBD2. The DNA end lines up better with TRBJ2-7; the J call may be wrong. Germline CDR1 and CDR2: KGHSH and LQKENI. The CDR3 has 16 residues. CDR3: CASSPEAGGRSGEQYF. For the CDR3, the DNA is TGTGCCAGCTCACCGGAGGCTGGCGGGAGGTCGGGAGAGCAGTACTTC.